This TCR beta chain was obtained from a study of Graves' ophthalmopathy and Graves' hyperthyroidism. This clonotype was picked up many times. As diagnostic evidence, clinical symptoms, serum thyroxine, TRAb, thyroid ultrasound and orbital computed tomography were relied upon. Fresh peripheral blood, around 10 ml, was the PBMC source. The CDR3 is 15 amino acids. The V gene's germline CDR1 is SGHNT and CDR2 YYREEE (reference sequence). The trim removed 4 bases at V and 2 bases at J, leaving 8 bases unmatched. Amplification of TCR beta CDR3 regions used RNA transcripts. First-round RT-PCR relied on HTBI primers, and a second-round multiplex PCR came next. TCRdb analysed the multiplex PCR reads with MiXCR anew, one entry per CDR3 protein. The sample shows hundreds of thousands of distinct CDR3 sequences, over 40% of them seen only once.

The clonotype was recovered from an adult man with Graves' ophthalmopathy. This rearrangement joins TRBV5-4 to TRBJ2-5; 7 bases agree with TRBD1. The sequencing sample was made of peripheral blood. In nucleotides, the CDR3 is TGTGCCAGCAGCACCCCCGGGACAGATCAAGAGACCCAGTACTTC. This translates into CASSTPGTDQETQYF.